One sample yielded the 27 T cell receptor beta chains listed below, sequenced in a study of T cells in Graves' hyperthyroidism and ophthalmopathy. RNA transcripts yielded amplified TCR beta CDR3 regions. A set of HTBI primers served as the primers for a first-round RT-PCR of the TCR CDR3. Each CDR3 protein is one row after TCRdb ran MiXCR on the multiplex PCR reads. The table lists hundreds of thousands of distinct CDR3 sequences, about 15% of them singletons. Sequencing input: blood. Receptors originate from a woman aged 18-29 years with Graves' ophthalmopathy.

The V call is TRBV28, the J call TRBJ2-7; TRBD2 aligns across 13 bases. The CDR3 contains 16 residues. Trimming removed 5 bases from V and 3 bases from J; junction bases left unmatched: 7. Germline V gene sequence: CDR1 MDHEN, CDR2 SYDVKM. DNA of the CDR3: TGTGCCAGCAGTCCTTGGACTAGCGGGAGCCGCTACGAGCAGTACTTC. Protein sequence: CASSPWTSGSRYEQYF.

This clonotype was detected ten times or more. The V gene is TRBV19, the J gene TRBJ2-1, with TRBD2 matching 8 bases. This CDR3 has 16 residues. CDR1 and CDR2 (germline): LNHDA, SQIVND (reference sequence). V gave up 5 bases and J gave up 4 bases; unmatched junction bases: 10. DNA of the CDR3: TGTGCCAGTAGTTTCGGGACTAGAGGAGGGTACAATGAGCAGTTCTTC. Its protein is CASSFGTRGGYNEQFF.

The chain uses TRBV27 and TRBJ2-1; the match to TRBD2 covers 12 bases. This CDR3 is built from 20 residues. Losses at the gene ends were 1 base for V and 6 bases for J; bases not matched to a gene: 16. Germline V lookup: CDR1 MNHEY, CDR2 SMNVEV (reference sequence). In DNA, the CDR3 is TGTGCCAGCAGTTTATTCGGGCTAGCGGGGGGGATCCGGGTTCGCAATGAGCAGTTCTTC. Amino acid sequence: CASSLFGLAGGIRVRNEQFF.

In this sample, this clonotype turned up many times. This CDR3 reads CATSDLQDTGRETQYF. The CDR3 coding sequence is TGTGCCACCAGTGATTTGCAGGATACGGGGAGAGAGACCCAGTACTTC. This chain connects TRBV24-1 to TRBJ2-5; possibly TRBD2 for D (5 bases). V lost 0 bases and J 4 bases, leaving 14 bases between the germline ends. Looked up from germline, CDR1 is KGHDR and CDR2 is SFDVKD. This CDR3 has 16 amino acids.

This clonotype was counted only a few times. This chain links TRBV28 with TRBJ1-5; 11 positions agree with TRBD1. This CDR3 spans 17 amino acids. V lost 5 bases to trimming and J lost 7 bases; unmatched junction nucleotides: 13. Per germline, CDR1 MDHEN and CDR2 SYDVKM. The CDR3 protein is CASSITGTGGSRQPQHF. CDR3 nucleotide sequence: TGTGCCAGCAGTATAACCGGGACAGGGGGAAGTCGGCAGCCCCAGCATTTT.

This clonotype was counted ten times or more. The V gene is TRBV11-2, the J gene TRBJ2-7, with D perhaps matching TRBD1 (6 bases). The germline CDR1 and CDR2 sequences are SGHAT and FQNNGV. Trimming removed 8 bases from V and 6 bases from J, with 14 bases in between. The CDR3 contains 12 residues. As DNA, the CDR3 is TGTGCCAGCGGAACAACAGGGCGCGAGCAGTACTTC. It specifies CASGTTGREQYF. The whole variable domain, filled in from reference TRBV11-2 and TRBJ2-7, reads EAGVAQSPRYKIIEKRQSVAFWCNPISGHATLYWYQQILGQGPKLLIQFQNNGVVDDSQLPKDRFSAERLKGVDSTLKIQPAKLEDSAVYLCASGTTGREQYFGPGTRLTVT.

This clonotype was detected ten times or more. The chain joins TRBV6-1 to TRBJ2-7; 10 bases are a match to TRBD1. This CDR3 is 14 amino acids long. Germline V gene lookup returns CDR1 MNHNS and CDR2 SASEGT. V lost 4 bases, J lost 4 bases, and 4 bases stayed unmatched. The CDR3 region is CASSVGDRGYEQYF. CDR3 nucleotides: TGTGCCAGCAGTGTGGGGGACAGGGGATACGAGCAGTACTTC.

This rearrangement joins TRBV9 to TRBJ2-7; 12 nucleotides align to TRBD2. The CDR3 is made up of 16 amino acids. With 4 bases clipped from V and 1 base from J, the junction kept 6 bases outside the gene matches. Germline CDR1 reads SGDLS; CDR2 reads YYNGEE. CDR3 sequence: CASSLLAGGQSYEQYF. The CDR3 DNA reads TGTGCCAGCAGCCTACTAGCGGGAGGCCAATCCTACGAGCAGTACTTC.

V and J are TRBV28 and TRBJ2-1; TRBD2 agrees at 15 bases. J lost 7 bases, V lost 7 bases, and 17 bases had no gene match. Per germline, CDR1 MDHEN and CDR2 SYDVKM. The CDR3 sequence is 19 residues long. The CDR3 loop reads CASNPTVRTSGRAVNEQFF. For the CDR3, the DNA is TGTGCCAGCAACCCAACGGTGAGGACTAGCGGGAGGGCCGTAAATGAGCAGTTCTTC.

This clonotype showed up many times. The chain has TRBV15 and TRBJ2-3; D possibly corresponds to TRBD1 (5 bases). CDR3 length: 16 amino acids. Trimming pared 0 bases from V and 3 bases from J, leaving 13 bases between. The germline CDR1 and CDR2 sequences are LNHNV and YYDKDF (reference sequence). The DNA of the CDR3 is TGTGCCACCAGCAGAGATAAGGCAGGGCGGACAGATACGCAGTATTTT. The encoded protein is CATSRDKAGRTDTQYF.

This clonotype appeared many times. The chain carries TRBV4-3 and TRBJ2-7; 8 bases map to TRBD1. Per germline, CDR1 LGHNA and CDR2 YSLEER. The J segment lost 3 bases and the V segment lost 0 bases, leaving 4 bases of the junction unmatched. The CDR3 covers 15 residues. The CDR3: CASSQDHGTGYEQYF. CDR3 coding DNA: TGCGCCAGCAGCCAAGATCATGGGACAGGCTACGAGCAGTACTTC.

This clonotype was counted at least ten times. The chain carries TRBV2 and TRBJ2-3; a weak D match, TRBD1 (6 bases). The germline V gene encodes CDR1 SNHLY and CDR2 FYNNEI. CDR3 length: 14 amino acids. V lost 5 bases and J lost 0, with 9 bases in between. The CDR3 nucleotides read TGTGCCAGCAGTTGGACAGAAAGCACAGATACGCAGTATTTT. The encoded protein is CASSWTESTDTQYF. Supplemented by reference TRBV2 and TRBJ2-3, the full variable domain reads EPEVTQTPSHQVTQMGQEVILRCVPISNHLYFYWYRQILGQKVEFLVSFYNNEISEKSEIFDDQFSVERPDGSNFTLKIRSTKLEDSAMYFCASSWTESTDTQYFGPGTRLTVL.

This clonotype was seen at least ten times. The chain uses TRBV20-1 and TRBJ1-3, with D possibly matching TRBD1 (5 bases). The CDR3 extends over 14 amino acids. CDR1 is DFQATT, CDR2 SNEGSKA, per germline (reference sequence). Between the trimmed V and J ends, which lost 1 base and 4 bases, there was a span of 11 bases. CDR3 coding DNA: TGCAGTGCTAGAGTGGGCGAGGGGGGAAACACCATATATTTT. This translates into CSARVGEGGNTIYF.

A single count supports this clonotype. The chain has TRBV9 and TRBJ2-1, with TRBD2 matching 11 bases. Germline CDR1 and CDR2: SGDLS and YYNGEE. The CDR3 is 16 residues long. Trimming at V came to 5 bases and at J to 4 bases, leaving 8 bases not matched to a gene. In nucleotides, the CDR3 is TGTGCCAGCAGGCGAACTAGCGGGAGTTCATACAATGAGCAGTTCTTC. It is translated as CASRRTSGSSYNEQFF.

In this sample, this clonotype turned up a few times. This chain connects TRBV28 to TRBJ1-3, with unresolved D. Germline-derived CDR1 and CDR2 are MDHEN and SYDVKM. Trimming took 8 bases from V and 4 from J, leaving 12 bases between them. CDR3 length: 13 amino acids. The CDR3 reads CASSLYLGNTIYF. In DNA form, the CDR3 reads TGTGCCAGCTCCCTTTACCTCGGAAACACCATATATTTT. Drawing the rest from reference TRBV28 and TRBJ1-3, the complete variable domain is DVKVTQSSRYLVKRTGEKVFLECVQDMDHENMFWYRQDPGLGLRLIYFSYDVKMKEKGDIPEGYSVSREKKERFSLILESASTNQTSMYLCASSLYLGNTIYFGEGSWLTVV.

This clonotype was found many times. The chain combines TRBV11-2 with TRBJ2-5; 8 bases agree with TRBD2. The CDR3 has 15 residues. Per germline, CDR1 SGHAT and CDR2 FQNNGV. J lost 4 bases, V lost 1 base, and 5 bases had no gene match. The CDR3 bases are TGTGCCAGCAGCTTAGGGAGACTAGCGCCAGAGACCCAGTACTTC. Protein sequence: CASSLGRLAPETQYF.

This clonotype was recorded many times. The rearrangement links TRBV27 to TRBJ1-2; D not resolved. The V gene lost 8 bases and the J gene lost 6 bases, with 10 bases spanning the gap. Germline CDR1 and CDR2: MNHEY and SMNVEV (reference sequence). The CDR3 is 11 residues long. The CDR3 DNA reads TGTGCCAGCGGAAGGACGGATGGCTACACCTTC. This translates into CASGRTDGYTF.

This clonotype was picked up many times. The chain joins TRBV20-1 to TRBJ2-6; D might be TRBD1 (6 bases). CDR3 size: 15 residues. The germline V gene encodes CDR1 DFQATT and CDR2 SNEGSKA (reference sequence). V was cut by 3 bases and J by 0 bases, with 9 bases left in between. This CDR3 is CSARDSSSGANVLTF. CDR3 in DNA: TGCAGTGCTAGGGACAGTTCCTCTGGGGCCAACGTCCTGACTTTC.

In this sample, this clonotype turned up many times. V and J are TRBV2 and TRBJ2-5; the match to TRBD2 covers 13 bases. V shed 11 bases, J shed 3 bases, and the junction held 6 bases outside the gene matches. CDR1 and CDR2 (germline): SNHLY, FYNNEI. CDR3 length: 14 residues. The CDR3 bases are TGTGCCTCCACTAGCGGGAGGGCCAAAGAGACCCAGTACTTC. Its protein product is CASTSGRAKETQYF. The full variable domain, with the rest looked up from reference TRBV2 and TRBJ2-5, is EPEVTQTPSHQVTQMGQEVILRCVPISNHLYFYWYRQILGQKVEFLVSFYNNEISEKSEIFDDQFSVERPDGSNFTLKIRSTKLEDSAMYFCASTSGRAKETQYFGPGTRLLVL.

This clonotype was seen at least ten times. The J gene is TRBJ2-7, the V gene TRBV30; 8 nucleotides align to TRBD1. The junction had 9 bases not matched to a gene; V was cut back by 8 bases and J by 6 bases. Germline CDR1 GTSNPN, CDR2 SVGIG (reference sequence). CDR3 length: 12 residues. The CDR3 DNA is TGTGCCGCCAGGGGGCCGCTTCTCGAGCAGTACTTC. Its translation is CAARGPLLEQYF. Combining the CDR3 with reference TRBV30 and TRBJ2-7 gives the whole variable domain SQTIHQWPATLVQPVGSPLSLECTVEGTSNPNLYWYRQAAGRGLQLLFYSVGIGQISSEVPQNLSASRPQDRQFILSSKKLLLSDSGFYLCAARGPLLEQYFGPGTRLTVT.

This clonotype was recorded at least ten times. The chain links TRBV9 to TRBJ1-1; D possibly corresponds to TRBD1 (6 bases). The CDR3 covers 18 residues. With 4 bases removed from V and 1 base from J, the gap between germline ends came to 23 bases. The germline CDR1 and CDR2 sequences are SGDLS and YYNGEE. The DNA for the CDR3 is TGTGCCAGCAGCCATCAACCTTGGGGGGCCGGCGAGAACACTGAAGCTTTCTTT. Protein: CASSHQPWGAGENTEAFF.

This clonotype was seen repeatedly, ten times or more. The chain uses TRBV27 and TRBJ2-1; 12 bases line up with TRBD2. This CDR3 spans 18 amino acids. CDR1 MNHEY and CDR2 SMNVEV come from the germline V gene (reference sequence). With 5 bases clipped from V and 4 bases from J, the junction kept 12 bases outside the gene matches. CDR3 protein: CASSLLAGGPGLYNEQFF. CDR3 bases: TGTGCCAGCAGTCTTCTAGCGGGAGGGCCAGGGCTTTACAATGAGCAGTTCTTC.

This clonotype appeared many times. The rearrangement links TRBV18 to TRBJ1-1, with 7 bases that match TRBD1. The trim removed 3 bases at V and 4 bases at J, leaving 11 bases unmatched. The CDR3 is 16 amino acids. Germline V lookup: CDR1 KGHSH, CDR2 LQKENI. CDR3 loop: CASSPFTGDVITEAFF. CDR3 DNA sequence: TGTGCCAGCTCACCGTTCACAGGGGATGTTATCACTGAAGCTTTCTTT.

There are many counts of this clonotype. CDR3 sequence (DNA): TGTGCCAGCAGTTACTCTAGCGGGGGTTCCTACGAGCAGTACTTC. The encoded protein is CASSYSSGGSYEQYF. This chain connects TRBV6-5 to TRBJ2-7, with 9 nucleotides matching TRBD2. CDR3 length: 15 amino acids. Germline values: CDR1 MNHEY, CDR2 SVGAGI. V was clipped by 0 bases and J by 1 base; unmatched bases: 1.

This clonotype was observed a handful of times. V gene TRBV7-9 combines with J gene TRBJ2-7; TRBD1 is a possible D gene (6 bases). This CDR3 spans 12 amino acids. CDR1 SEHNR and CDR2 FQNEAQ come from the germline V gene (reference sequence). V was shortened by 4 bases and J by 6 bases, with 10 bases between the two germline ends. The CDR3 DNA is TGTGCCAGCAGCTACGGACAGTCCGAGCAGTACTTC. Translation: CASSYGQSEQYF.

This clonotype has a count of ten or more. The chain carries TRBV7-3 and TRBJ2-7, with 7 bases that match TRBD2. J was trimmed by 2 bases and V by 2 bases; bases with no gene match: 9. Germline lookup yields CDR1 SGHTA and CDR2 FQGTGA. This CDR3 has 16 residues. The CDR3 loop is CASSLLAGASTYEQYF. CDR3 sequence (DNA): TGTGCCAGCAGCTTATTAGCGGGCGCTTCTACCTACGAGCAGTACTTC.

The CDR3 nucleotides are TGTGCCAGCAGAGGGACCTGGTTGGGACAGGGGGATCGTGGGGAGCTGTTTTTT. It translates to CASRGTWLGQGDRGELFF. The rearrangement joins TRBV27 to TRBJ2-2; 11 positions match TRBD1. Germline assignment: CDR1 MNHEY and CDR2 SMNVEV (reference sequence). The CDR3 totals 18 residues. J lost 8 bases, V lost 6 bases, and 17 bases had no gene match.